This T cell receptor beta chain was documented in a study of shared clonotypes between healthy human individuals. Broader study findings: Sorted-subset sequencing was shown by rarefaction to be incomplete despite large depth.

At deep level, the assay was performed. Assay: immunoSEQ multiplex PCR; the TCRdb copy retains only in-frame clones and omits some. Of around 2.1 million clones listed, about 92% were seen once; the top ten hold roughly 1.8%. Terminally differentiated effector memory CD45RA+ cells were left out of the naive CD8 fraction, which was CD45RO-negative and positively selected for CCR7. Germline CDR1 and CDR2: SQVTM and ANQGSEA. Trimming cost V 5 bases and J 1 base, with 16 bases left between them. This CDR3 has 15 amino acids. Of note for this clone: The antigen is not known.

This chain links TRBV29-1 with TRBJ2-3; tentative D call: TRBD2 (6 bases). The source is a man younger than 35 in good health. Some clones in this sample may be carry-over from other donors' samples. The sample was naive CD8+ T cells from PBMCs. CDR3 loop: CSVLSSSVRTDTQYF. The CDR3 DNA sequence: TGCAGCGTTCTGTCCTCTAGCGTACGCACAGATACGCAGTATTTT.